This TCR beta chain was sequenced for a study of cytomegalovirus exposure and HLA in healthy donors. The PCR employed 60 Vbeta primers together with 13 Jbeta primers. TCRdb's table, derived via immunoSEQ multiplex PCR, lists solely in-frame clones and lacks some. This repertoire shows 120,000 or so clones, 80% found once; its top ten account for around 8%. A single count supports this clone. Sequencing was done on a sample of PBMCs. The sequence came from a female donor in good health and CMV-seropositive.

The CDR3: CASSSGTRNNQPQHF. The CDR3 DNA follows: TGTGCCAGTAGTTCAGGGACACGAAATAATCAGCCCCAGCATTTT. The chain is built from TRBV19 and TRBJ1-5; possibly TRBD1 for D (6 bases). V lost 5 bases and J lost 4, with 15 bases in between. The CDR3 sequence is 15 residues long. The germline gives CDR1 LNHDA, CDR2 SQIVND (reference sequence). Complete variable domain (other parts from reference TRBV19 and TRBJ1-5): DGGITQSPKYLFRKEGQNVTLSCEQNLNHDAMYWYRQDPGQGLRLIYYSQIVNDFQKGDIAEGYSVSREKKESFPLTVTSAQKNPTAFYLCASSSGTRNNQPQHFGDGTRLSIL.